Below, 27 T cell receptor beta chains from the same sample are listed, as sequenced in a study of blood T cell repertoires in COVID-19. This table comes from immunoSEQ multiplex PCR, and its TCRdb copy is limited to in-frame clones, with some not included. The table includes over 130,000 clones, 65% to 90% detected once. The sample was peripheral blood. The receptors here all came from a man aged 70 or older with acute or convalescent COVID-19.

The rearrangement links TRBV6-5 to TRBJ2-1; D remains ambiguous. V gave up 6 bases and J gave up 5 bases, with 11 bases separating them. Germline loops: CDR1 MNHEY, CDR2 SVGAGI. This CDR3 region has 13 residues. The CDR3 loop reads CASSRVPNNEQFF. CDR3 nucleotide sequence: TGTGCCAGCAGCCGAGTCCCAAACAATGAGCAGTTCTTC.

The CDR3: CASSLYTGSYNEQFF. For the CDR3, the DNA is TGTGCCAGCAGCCTCTATACGGGCTCCTACAATGAGCAGTTCTTC. V usage is TRBV7-2 and J usage is TRBJ2-1, with D hard to call. The CDR3 is made up of 15 amino acids. V was pared by 5 bases and J by 0 bases, with 11 bases between. Germline assignment: CDR1 SGHTA and CDR2 FQGNSA. The variable domain in full, with the rest retrieved from reference TRBV7-2 and TRBJ2-1, is GAGVSQSPSNKVTEKGKDVELRCDPISGHTALYWYRQSLGQGLEFLIYFQGNSAPDKSGLPSDRFSAERTGGSVSTLTIQRTQQEDSAVYLCASSLYTGSYNEQFFGPGTRLTVL.

The chain uses TRBV7-9 and TRBJ1-6; 8 nucleotides agree with TRBD1. The CDR3 sequence is 15 residues long. Looked up from germline, CDR1 is SEHNR and CDR2 is FQNEAQ (reference sequence). With V trimmed by 5 bases and J by 10 bases, 10 bases remained unmatched. As DNA, the CDR3 is TGTGCCAGCAGCACTGGACAGGGCATTAGATCACCCCTCCACTTT. Residues: CASSTGQGIRSPLHF.

The gene calls are TRBV28 and TRBJ1-1; 7 bases are a match to TRBD1. The germline CDR1 and CDR2 sequences are MDHEN and SYDVKM. Trimming took 1 base from V and 0 from J; bases not matched to a gene: 5. The CDR3 spans 16 residues. DNA of the CDR3: TGTGCCAGCAGTTTATACGGGACAGCCATGAACACTGAAGCTTTCTTT. It is translated as CASSLYGTAMNTEAFF.

The genes are TRBV6-2 or TRBV6-3 and TRBJ2-3, with D possibly matching TRBD2 (7 bases). Germline-derived CDR1 and CDR2 are MNHEY and SVGEGT. This CDR3 spans 15 amino acids. Trimming stripped 2 bases from V and 0 bases from J, with 9 bases between. The CDR3 region is CASSYEGGSTDTQYF. CDR3 nucleotide sequence: TGTGCCAGCAGTTACGAGGGGGGGAGCACAGATACGCAGTATTTT.

The chain is built from TRBV29-1 and TRBJ2-1; 9 nucleotides agree with TRBD2. After removal of 2 bases from V and 1 base from J, the junction contained 9 bases not matched to a gene. Per the germline V gene, CDR1 is SQVTM and CDR2 is ANQGSEA. This CDR3 spans 17 amino acids. CDR3 protein: CSVEPVAGVVSYNEQFF. CDR3 DNA: TGCAGCGTTGAACCTGTAGCGGGAGTCGTATCCTACAATGAGCAGTTCTTC.

This clone was seen a single time. Here the CDR3 reads CASSTTGTEGVKPYEQYF. The CDR3 DNA follows: TGTGCCAGCAGTACTACCGGGACCGAGGGGGTGAAGCCCTACGAGCAGTACTTC. The chain recombines TRBV7-9 with TRBJ2-7, with a tentative D call TRBD1 (6 bases). The CDR3 has 18 residues. Trimming removed 6 bases at V and 2 bases at J, with 26 bases between. Germline V gives CDR1 SEHNR, CDR2 FQNEAQ (reference sequence).

This clone appeared a single time. The V gene is TRBV4-1, the J gene TRBJ2-5, with TRBD2 matching 12 bases. Germline trimming cut 2 bases from V and 1 base from J; bases unmatched to any gene: 2. The CDR3 length is 16 residues. CDR1 is MGHRA and CDR2 is YSYEKL in the germline V gene. The CDR3 DNA sequence: TGCGCCAGCAGCCAAAGGACTAGCGGGGTCCAAGAGACCCAGTACTTC. Protein sequence: CASSQRTSGVQETQYF.

J is TRBJ2-5 and V is TRBV11-3, with 7 bases that match TRBD2. The V gene's germline CDR1 is SGHNT and CDR2 YENEEA. After removal of 1 base from V and 1 base from J, the junction contained 0 bases not matched to a gene. This CDR3 spans 14 amino acids. The CDR3 bases are TGTGCCAGCAGCTTAGGACTAGCCCAAGAGACCCAGTACTTC. Translation: CASSLGLAQETQYF.

This chain connects TRBV13 to TRBJ2-2; 13 bases align to TRBD2. The V gene's germline CDR1 is PRHDT and CDR2 FYEKMQ (reference sequence). The J segment lost 4 bases and the V segment lost 5 bases, leaving 7 bases of the junction unmatched. The CDR3 runs 17 residues. Here the CDR3 DNA reads TGTGCCAGCAGCCAAGGACTAGCGGGAGAAATCACCGGGGAGCTGTTTTTT. Translation gives CASSQGLAGEITGELFF.

The chain employs TRBV18 and TRBJ2-3; 7 bases align to TRBD1. This CDR3 region has 14 residues. Per germline, CDR1 KGHSH and CDR2 LQKENI. The ends lost 4 bases at V and 1 base at J; junction bases unmatched: 2. The DNA of the CDR3 is TGTGCCAGCTCACTCGACAGGGGCACAGATACGCAGTATTTT. This encodes CASSLDRGTDTQYF.

The chain is built from TRBV11-3 and TRBJ1-2; 10 bases are shared with TRBD1. Per the germline V gene, CDR1 is SGHNT and CDR2 is YENEEA. The CDR3 loop spans 15 amino acids. Losses at the gene ends were 1 base for V and 7 bases for J; bases not matched to a gene: 6. Here the CDR3 reads CASSLAGQGCSGYTF. The CDR3, as DNA: TGTGCCAGCAGCTTAGCGGGACAGGGGTGCTCTGGCTACACCTTC.

The rearrangement links TRBV11-3 to TRBJ2-3; D gene ambiguous. This CDR3 spans 12 amino acids. From germline, CDR1 is SGHNT and CDR2 YENEEA. V lost 5 bases, J lost 6 bases, and 9 bases lay in between. Written as DNA, the CDR3 is TGTGCCAGCAGCCCCCTCTCCGATACGCAGTATTTT. Its protein product is CASSPLSDTQYF.

This chain links TRBV5-4 with TRBJ1-2; D might be TRBD1 (6 bases). Trimming took 2 bases from V and 8 from J, leaving 13 bases between them. The CDR3 contains 13 residues. The germline V gene has CDR1 SGHNT and CDR2 YYREEE (reference sequence). CDR3 residues: CASSLIRGEGYTF. The DNA for the CDR3 is TGTGCCAGCAGCTTAATCAGGGGCGAAGGCTACACCTTC.

A few counts support this clone. The rearrangement links TRBV28 to TRBJ1-1; TRBD1 might be the D (5 bases). Germline V CDR1 and CDR2: MDHEN, SYDVKM. Trimming stripped 2 bases from V and 10 bases from J, with 8 bases between. The CDR3 sequence is 11 residues long. The CDR3 DNA follows: TGTGCCAGCAGTTTAAGGGGCGGAGCTTTCTTT. This gives the protein CASSLRGGAFF.

The rearrangement links TRBV24-1 to TRBJ2-7; D possibly corresponds to TRBD2 (5 bases). Between the trimmed V and J ends, which lost 5 bases and 4 bases, there was a span of 11 bases. Germline-derived CDR1 and CDR2 are KGHDR and SFDVKD. This CDR3 is 13 amino acids long. The CDR3 reads CATSVGGSYEQYF. The DNA of the CDR3 is TGTGCCACCAGTGTTGGAGGATCTTACGAGCAGTACTTC.

Only one count was recorded for this clone. The V gene is TRBV4-2, the J gene TRBJ1-6; 9 positions agree with TRBD1. J lost 7 bases, V lost 2 bases, and 6 bases had no gene match. Germline V lookup: CDR1 LGHNA, CDR2 YNFKEQ. The CDR3 contains 16 residues. In nucleotides, the CDR3 is TGTGCCAGCAGCCAAACCGGGACAGGGAGAAATTCACCCCTCCACTTT. Its protein is CASSQTGTGRNSPLHF.

This chain links TRBV18 with TRBJ2-2; D is perhaps TRBD2 (5 bases). V was trimmed by 1 base and J by 2 bases, leaving 14 bases between them. CDR1 and CDR2 (germline): KGHSH, LQKENI. This CDR3 contains 17 residues. The CDR3 loop is CASSPLLGAANTGELFF. As DNA, the CDR3 is TGTGCCAGCTCACCACTTCTTGGAGCGGCAAACACCGGGGAGCTGTTTTTT.

The chain combines TRBV7-9 with TRBJ2-5, with TRBD2 matching over 13 bases. Per germline, CDR1 SEHNR and CDR2 FQNEAQ (reference sequence). Trimming at V came to 4 bases and at J to 2 bases, leaving 4 bases not matched to a gene. This CDR3 comprises 16 residues. The CDR3 DNA sequence: TGTGCCAGCAGCTCGGGACTAGCGGGAAATCAAGAGACCCAGTACTTC. Its translation is CASSSGLAGNQETQYF. Together with reference TRBV7-9 and TRBJ2-5, the CDR3 gives the full variable domain: DTGVSQNPRHKITKRGQNVTFRCDPISEHNRLYWYRQTLGQGPEFLTYFQNEAQLEKSRLLSDRFSAERPKGSFSTLEIQRTEQGDSAMYLCASSSGLAGNQETQYFGPGTRLLVL.

The genes are TRBV2 and TRBJ2-2, with D tentatively TRBD2 (7 bases). This CDR3 comprises 15 residues. Per germline, CDR1 SNHLY and CDR2 FYNNEI. V dropped 4 bases and J dropped 3 bases, with 12 bases sitting between them. The CDR3 region has the DNA TGTGCCAGCAGTGCTCGGGGGGCGGACACCGGGGAGCTGTTTTTT. It specifies CASSARGADTGELFF.

Only one count was recorded for this clone. The chain joins TRBV6-1 to TRBJ1-4; 7 bases map to TRBD1. Germline CDR1 and CDR2: MNHNS and SASEGT. V lost 1 base and J lost 8; bases outside the gene matches: 4. CDR3 size: 14 residues. The chain's CDR3 is CASSEVTGEEKLFF. The CDR3 DNA sequence: TGTGCCAGCAGTGAAGTAACAGGGGAGGAAAAACTGTTTTTT.

The chain is built from TRBV5-1 and TRBJ1-1; D uncertain. The V gene's germline CDR1 is SGHRS and CDR2 YFSETQ. CDR3 length: 12 amino acids. V lost 0 bases and J lost 4, with 4 bases in between. CDR3 sequence reads: CASSLDSTEAFF. The CDR3 DNA sequence: TGCGCCAGCAGCTTGGACAGCACTGAAGCTTTCTTT.

The chain employs TRBV2 and TRBJ2-1; the match to TRBD2 covers 14 bases. Germline trimming cut 6 bases from V and 13 bases from J; bases unmatched to any gene: 11. The length of the CDR3 is 15 residues. Germline V gene lookup returns CDR1 SNHLY and CDR2 FYNNEI. The CDR3: CASSEGLAGAIDQFF. The CDR3 nucleotides are TGTGCCAGCAGCGAGGGACTAGCGGGAGCCATAGATCAGTTCTTC.

The chain combines TRBV11-2 with TRBJ2-3, with 11 nucleotides matching TRBD2. This CDR3 has 17 residues. V lost 5 bases, J lost 1 base, and 8 bases stayed unmatched. Germline lookup yields CDR1 SGHAT and CDR2 FQNNGV. The CDR3 here is CASSQTLGLAGTDTQYF. The CDR3, as DNA: TGTGCCAGCAGCCAAACATTGGGACTAGCGGGCACAGATACGCAGTATTTT.

This rearrangement joins TRBV5-8 to TRBJ2-1; 11 bases are a match to TRBD2. CDR1 and CDR2 (germline): SGHTS, YDEGEE. The V gene end was trimmed by 0 bases and the J gene end by 5 bases; junction bases not matched to a gene: 7. CDR3 length: 17 amino acids. In DNA, the CDR3 is TGTGCCAGCAGCTTGGCCGTACTAGCGGGAGTCGACAATGAGCAGTTCTTC. This encodes CASSLAVLAGVDNEQFF.

The chain uses TRBV18 and TRBJ2-5; the match to TRBD1 covers 7 bases. The CDR3 is 15 residues long. Germline-derived CDR1 and CDR2 are KGHSH and LQKENI. V was pared by 2 bases and J by 5 bases, with 8 bases of the junction left unmatched. CDR3 DNA: TGTGCCAGCTCACCAAGCAGAGGGGGCGATGAGACCCAGTACTTC. Translating gives CASSPSRGGDETQYF.

V gene TRBV11-1 combines with J gene TRBJ1-5, with D unclear. The V gene's germline CDR1 is SGHAT and CDR2 FQDESV (reference sequence). The CDR3 runs 13 residues. Trimming took off 2 bases at V and 9 bases at J, with 11 bases between the two ends. The CDR3 bases are TGTGCCAGCAGCTTACTCTCGGCGGGGCCCCAGCATTTT. Translation: CASSLLSAGPQHF.